One and the same sample provided the 27 T cell receptor beta chains below, sequenced in a study of blood T cell repertoires in COVID-19. Profiled with immunoSEQ multiplex PCR; TCRdb holds only in-frame clones, not every one. The sample includes about 120,000 clones, about four fifths of them seen just once. The sample consisted of peripheral blood. All receptors derive from a man aged 70 or older with acute or convalescent COVID-19.

The rearrangement joins TRBV24-1 to TRBJ1-1; D is undetermined. This CDR3 contains 15 residues. Trimming pared 3 bases from V and 8 bases from J, leaving 18 bases between. Germline V gene sequence: CDR1 KGHDR, CDR2 SFDVKD. Written as DNA, the CDR3 is TGTGCCACCAGTGATCCCCGTCGGGGTTCTGGAGAAGCTTTCTTT. Translation gives CATSDPRRGSGEAFF.

This clone has just a few counts. The V call is TRBV6-1, the J call TRBJ1-4; no clear D. Deletions cut 3 bases from V and 8 bases from J, with 13 bases between. In germline, CDR1 is MNHNS, CDR2 SASEGT. This CDR3 has 14 residues. The CDR3 region has the DNA TGTGCCAGCAGTGACGGGGTGACATACGAAAAACTGTTTTTT. It specifies CASSDGVTYEKLFF.

This clone was recorded once. This sequence joins TRBV19 and TRBJ1-2, with 8 bases identical to TRBD1. Germline V gene sequence: CDR1 LNHDA, CDR2 SQIVND (reference sequence). Trimming cost V 2 bases and J 4 bases; bases outside gene matches: 9. The CDR3 spans 16 residues. The CDR3 DNA is TGTGCCAGTAGTATACGGGTGGGACAGGTCCTCTATGGCTACACCTTC. This translates into CASSIRVGQVLYGYTF.

This CDR3 reads CASSHAGVNEQYF. Written as DNA, the CDR3 is TGTGCCAGCAGCCATGCAGGGGTAAACGAGCAGTACTTC. This rearrangement joins TRBV3-1 (or the pseudogene TRBV3-2) to TRBJ2-7, with a possible D match to TRBD1 (6 bases). There are 13 residues in the CDR3. Trimming pared 3 bases from V and 5 bases from J, leaving 11 bases between. Germline CDR1 and CDR2: LGHDT and YNNKEL (reference sequence).

The gene calls are TRBV5-5 and TRBJ1-2; TRBD1 matches 7 bases. Germline V gene lookup returns CDR1 SGHKS and CDR2 YYEKEE (reference sequence). This CDR3 spans 13 amino acids. The V gene end was trimmed by 4 bases and the J gene end by 3 bases; junction bases not matched to a gene: 3. The CDR3 sequence is CASSHTGDYGYTF. The CDR3 region has the DNA TGTGCCAGCAGCCACACAGGGGACTATGGCTACACCTTC.

This clone showed up just once. The chain links TRBV2 to TRBJ2-7; tentative D call: TRBD2 (5 bases). The length of the CDR3 is 12 residues. Trimming shortened V by 6 bases and J by 6 bases, and 12 bases separated the two germline ends. Germline V gene sequence: CDR1 SNHLY, CDR2 FYNNEI. As DNA, the CDR3 is TGTGCCAGCAGCTTACTAGAGCTCGAGCAGTACTTC. It codes for CASSLLELEQYF.

The chain is built from TRBV5-1 and TRBJ1-6; D remains ambiguous. There are 17 residues in the CDR3. Germline V gene sequence: CDR1 SGHRS, CDR2 YFSETQ. Trimming cost V 4 bases and J 6 bases, with 20 bases left between them. CDR3 coding DNA: TGCGCCAGCAGCCTAGAGGGAACCCAACGGGGTAATTCACCCCTCCACTTT. Amino acids: CASSLEGTQRGNSPLHF.

The chain links TRBV19 to TRBJ1-2; 7 bases agree with TRBD1. The CDR3 is 14 residues long. The junction had 13 bases not matched to a gene; V was cut back by 8 bases and J by 7 bases. The germline V gene has CDR1 LNHDA and CDR2 SQIVND (reference sequence). The CDR3 region has the DNA TGTGCCAGTTCGGACAGGTTGGCTTGGTTTGGCTACACCTTC. Encoded protein: CASSDRLAWFGYTF.

This chain uses TRBV19 with TRBJ1-2, with D possibly being TRBD1 (5 bases). Trimming removed 2 bases from V and 6 bases from J, with 7 bases in between. The CDR3 consists of 12 residues. From germline, CDR1 is LNHDA and CDR2 SQIVND (reference sequence). As DNA, the CDR3 is TGTGCCAGTAGTATAAGGGGAAATGGCTACACCTTC. It translates to CASSIRGNGYTF.

The chain combines TRBV6-5 with TRBJ1-3, with unresolved D. This CDR3 is built from 15 residues. The V and J ends lost 3 bases and 2 bases respectively, with 11 bases between them. CDR1 is MNHEY, CDR2 SVGAGI, per germline. Here the CDR3 DNA reads TGTGCCAGCAGTTATCAGGTTGCCCCTGGAAACACCATATATTTT. This codes for CASSYQVAPGNTIYF.

This clone has just one count. V gene TRBV6-5 combines with J gene TRBJ1-3; no firm D call. Per the germline V gene, CDR1 is MNHEY and CDR2 is SVGAGI. This CDR3 region has 14 residues. Trimming removed 7 bases at V and 2 bases at J, with 12 bases between. The CDR3 is CASTIQAPGNTIYF. CDR3 DNA: TGTGCCAGCACAATCCAGGCTCCTGGAAACACCATATATTTT.

This clone was seen once. Other DNA sequences in the same sample also yield this CDR3. This chain joins TRBV5-1 and TRBJ2-5; TRBD1 matches 10 bases. The CDR3 has 14 amino acids. Looked up from germline, CDR1 is SGHRS and CDR2 is YFSETQ. After removal of 0 bases from V and 5 bases from J, the junction contained 1 base not matched to a gene. The CDR3 is CASSLGQGAETQYF. The CDR3 nucleotides are TGCGCCAGCAGCTTGGGACAGGGGGCGGAGACCCAGTACTTC.

As concerns this clone: Compared with germline, one end of the junction differs, possibly owing to a read error. The genes are TRBV6-4 and TRBJ1-2; D not certain. This CDR3 comprises 10 residues. Germline loops: CDR1 MRHNA, CDR2 SNTAGT. The chain's CDR3 is CASSPRHSAF. DNA for the CDR3: TGTGCCAGCAGCCCCCGACATAGCGCCTTC.

The genes are TRBV24-1 and TRBJ2-2, with D perhaps matching TRBD1 (6 bases). The CDR3 extends over 15 amino acids. CDR1 is KGHDR and CDR2 is SFDVKD in the germline V gene. V was shortened by 4 bases and J by 9 bases, with 17 bases between the two germline ends. CDR3: CATSDQTGQVRELFF. In DNA, the CDR3 is TGTGCCACCAGTGACCAGACAGGTCAAGTAAGGGAGCTGTTTTTT.

The CDR3, as DNA: TGTGCCAGCAGCGCCCTTACTAGCCCCTCCTACAATGAGCAGTTCTTC. Translating gives CASSALTSPSYNEQFF. The J gene is TRBJ2-1, the V gene TRBV9; TRBD2 is a possible D gene (6 bases). The CDR3 length is 16 residues. CDR1 is SGDLS, CDR2 YYNGEE, per germline. Trimming pared 3 bases from V and 0 bases from J, leaving 13 bases between.

This chain uses TRBV11-2 with TRBJ2-1; D may be TRBD2 (7 bases). V shed 5 bases and J shed 0 bases, with 11 bases lying between them. The CDR3 runs to 15 residues. The germline CDR1 and CDR2 sequences are SGHAT and FQNNGV. The CDR3 here is CASSGGASSYNEQFF. As DNA, the CDR3 is TGTGCCAGCAGCGGGGGGGCTAGCTCCTACAATGAGCAGTTCTTC.

The V call is TRBV14, the J call TRBJ2-5, with 8 bases aligning to TRBD1. The germline gives CDR1 SGHDN, CDR2 FVKESK. CDR3 size: 14 residues. The J segment lost 5 bases and the V segment lost 6 bases, leaving 8 bases of the junction unmatched. The CDR3 protein is CASRRTGNVETQYF. DNA of the CDR3: TGTGCCAGCAGGCGGACAGGGAATGTGGAGACCCAGTACTTC. Together with reference TRBV14 and TRBJ2-5, the CDR3 gives the full variable domain: EAGVTQFPSHSVIEKGQTVTLRCDPISGHDNLYWYRRVMGKEIKFLLHFVKESKQDESGMPNNRFLAERTGGTYSTLKVQPAELEDSGVYFCASRRTGNVETQYFGPGTRLLVL.

This chain joins TRBV5-4 and TRBJ2-7; the match to TRBD1 covers 10 bases. The CDR3 has 14 residues. Germline V CDR1 and CDR2: SGHNT, YYREEE (reference sequence). V lost 4 bases to trimming and J lost 4 bases; unmatched junction nucleotides: 5. CDR3: CASSPGTGDYEQYF. The CDR3 nucleotides read TGTGCCAGCAGCCCTGGGACAGGGGATTACGAGCAGTACTTC.

This chain uses TRBV12-3 or TRBV12-4 with TRBJ2-7, with 8 bases lining up with TRBD1. CDR3 length: 12 residues. V gave up 3 bases and J gave up 6 bases; unmatched junction bases: 1. CDR3 sequence: CASSFQGAEQYF. CDR3 nucleotide sequence: TGTGCCAGCAGTTTTCAGGGGGCCGAGCAGTACTTC.

The chain recombines TRBV3-1 (or the pseudogene TRBV3-2) with TRBJ1-6; 10 positions match TRBD1. The length of the CDR3 is 14 residues. V trimming: 4 bases; J trimming: 10 bases; junction bases outside the gene matches: 4. Per germline, CDR1 LGHDT and CDR2 YNNKEL (reference sequence). CDR3 amino acids: CASSPTGGESPLHF. The CDR3 DNA reads as TGTGCCAGCAGCCCGACAGGGGGCGAATCACCCCTCCACTTT.

The chain employs TRBV19 and TRBJ1-3; no clear D gene. CDR3 size: 13 residues. Per germline, CDR1 LNHDA and CDR2 SQIVND (reference sequence). V was cut by 3 bases and J by 0 bases, with 3 bases left in between. The CDR3 DNA reads TGTGCCAGTAGTATCGGCTCTGGAAACACCATATATTTT. Translating it yields CASSIGSGNTIYF.

This clone was seen many times. J is TRBJ1-2 and V is TRBV7-2, with D possibly being TRBD1 (6 bases). Trimming removed 3 bases from V and 8 bases from J, with 16 bases in between. The germline V gene has CDR1 SGHTA and CDR2 FQGNSA. The CDR3 extends over 14 amino acids. The CDR3 here is CASSLSTGQFGYTF. CDR3 in DNA: TGTGCCAGCAGCTTGAGTACAGGACAGTTCGGCTACACCTTC.

The chain recombines TRBV12-3 or TRBV12-4 with TRBJ2-2; TRBD2 is a possible D gene (5 bases). Trimming stripped 7 bases from V and 7 bases from J, with 13 bases between. The CDR3 has 13 residues. CDR3 in amino acids: CASTEEGSGELFF. Written as DNA, the CDR3 is TGTGCCAGCACGGAAGAGGGTAGCGGGGAGCTGTTTTTT.

The chain links TRBV10-3 to TRBJ2-5; 7 bases map to TRBD2. The germline V gene encodes CDR1 ENHRY and CDR2 SYGVKD. The trim removed 8 bases at V and 5 bases at J, leaving 5 bases unmatched. CDR3 length: 12 residues. CDR3 DNA sequence: TGTGCCATCGGGGAGGGGCGTGAGACCCAGTACTTC. Translated: CAIGEGRETQYF.

J is TRBJ2-2 and V is TRBV6-5; weak D call: TRBD1 (5 bases). Germline-derived CDR1 and CDR2 are MNHEY and SVGAGI. The CDR3 has 15 residues. V was pared by 7 bases and J by 0 bases, with 12 bases between. The CDR3 region is CASTSRDTNTGELFF. In nucleotides, the CDR3 is TGTGCCAGCACCTCCAGGGATACGAACACCGGGGAGCTGTTTTTT.

This chain connects TRBV4-2 to TRBJ1-5; TRBD1 aligns across 7 bases. The germline V gene encodes CDR1 LGHNA and CDR2 YNFKEQ. Trimming removed 1 base from V and 4 bases from J; junction bases left unmatched: 10. CDR3 length: 17 amino acids. The CDR3 region is CASSQVWQGGTNQPQHF. The CDR3, as DNA: TGTGCCAGCAGCCAAGTGTGGCAGGGGGGCACTAATCAGCCCCAGCATTTT.

The V call is TRBV30, the J call TRBJ1-1; 8 bases align to TRBD1. CDR1 and CDR2 from the germline V gene are GTSNPN and SVGIG (reference sequence). V trimming: 5 bases; J trimming: 1 base; junction bases outside the gene matches: 9. The CDR3 covers 15 residues. CDR3 region: CAWDRGLAWNTEAFF. In DNA form, the CDR3 reads TGTGCCTGGGACAGGGGCCTAGCTTGGAACACTGAAGCTTTCTTT.